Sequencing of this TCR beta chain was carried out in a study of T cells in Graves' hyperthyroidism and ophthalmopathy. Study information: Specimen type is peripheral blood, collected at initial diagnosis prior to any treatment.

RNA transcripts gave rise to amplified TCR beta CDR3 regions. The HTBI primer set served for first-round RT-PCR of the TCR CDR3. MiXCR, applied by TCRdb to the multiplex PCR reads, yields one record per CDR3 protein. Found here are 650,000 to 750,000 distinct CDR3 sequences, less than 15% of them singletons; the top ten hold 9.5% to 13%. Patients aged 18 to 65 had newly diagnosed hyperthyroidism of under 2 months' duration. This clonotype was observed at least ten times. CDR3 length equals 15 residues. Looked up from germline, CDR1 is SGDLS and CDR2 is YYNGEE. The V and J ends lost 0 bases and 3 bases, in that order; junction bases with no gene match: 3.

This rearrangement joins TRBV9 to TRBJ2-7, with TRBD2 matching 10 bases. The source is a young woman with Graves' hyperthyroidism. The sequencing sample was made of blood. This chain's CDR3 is CASSVGTSGLYEQYF. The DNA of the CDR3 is TGTGCCAGCAGCGTAGGGACTAGCGGTCTCTACGAGCAGTACTTC.